This TCR beta chain is from a study of Tregs in tolerant kidney transplant recipients. Study-wide results and limits: Biological reproducibility was not directly addressed in this study.

Regarding this clone: Its antigen is currently unknown. The missing CDR3 end, 3 residues past where the read stops, is filled in from the germline J gene.

V trimming: 4 bases; J trimming: 9 bases; junction bases outside the gene matches: 7. CDR1 is SNHLY, CDR2 FYNNEI, per germline. This CDR3 has 14 residues. Assay used: immunoSEQ multiplex PCR; TCRdb lists only in-frame clones, some missing. The data show 25,000 to 35,000 clones, and the top ten clones hold 1.5% to 2%. Mixed chimerism was transient after nonmyeloablative marrow transplants from related graft donors. The source of this sequence is a human patient who received a combined kidney and bone marrow transplant. Some T cells may originate from the graft donor. This chain links TRBV2 with TRBJ2-1; 9 nucleotides agree with TRBD2. Source: CD4+ T cells from blood (PBMCs), taken 24 months after the transplant. The CDR3 DNA, read in part, is TGTGCCAGCAGTGTGACTAGCGGCCTTGTTGAG. Its translation is CASSVTSGLVE. The full CDR3 protein reads CASSVTSGLVEQFF.